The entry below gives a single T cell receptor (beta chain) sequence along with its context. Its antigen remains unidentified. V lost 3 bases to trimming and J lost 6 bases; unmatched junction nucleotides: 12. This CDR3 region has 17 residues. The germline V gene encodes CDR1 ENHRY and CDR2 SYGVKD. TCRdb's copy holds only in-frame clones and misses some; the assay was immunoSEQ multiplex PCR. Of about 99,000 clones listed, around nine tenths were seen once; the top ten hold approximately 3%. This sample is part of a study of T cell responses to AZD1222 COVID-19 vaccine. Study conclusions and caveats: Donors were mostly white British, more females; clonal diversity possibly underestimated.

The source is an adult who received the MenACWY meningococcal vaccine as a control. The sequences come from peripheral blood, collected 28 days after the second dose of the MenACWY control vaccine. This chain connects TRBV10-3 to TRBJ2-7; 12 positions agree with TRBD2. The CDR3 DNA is TGTGCCATCAGTGATCAACTACGCGGGACTAGCGGGTTCGAGCAGTACTTC. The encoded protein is CAISDQLRGTSGFEQYF.